This T cell receptor beta chain was obtained from a study of T cell changes during pregnancy in multiple sclerosis. The protocol was immunoSEQ multiplex PCR, while the TCRdb copy is restricted to in-frame clones and leaves out a portion. The sample carries roughly 31,000 clones, approximately 88% recorded once. With 1 base removed from V and 1 base from J, the gap between germline ends came to 7 bases. The CDR3 contains 14 residues. In germline, CDR1 is SGHTA, CDR2 FQGTGA. Specimen: CD8+ T cells from peripheral blood mononuclear cells, collected before pregnancy. This sequence originates from a female donor with multiple sclerosis, enrolled in a pregnancy study. The chain has TRBV7-3 and TRBJ2-5; D perhaps matches TRBD1 (5 bases). The CDR3 loop is CASSLIGAQETQYF. CDR3 DNA: TGTGCCAGCAGCTTAATAGGGGCCCAAGAGACCCAGTACTTC.